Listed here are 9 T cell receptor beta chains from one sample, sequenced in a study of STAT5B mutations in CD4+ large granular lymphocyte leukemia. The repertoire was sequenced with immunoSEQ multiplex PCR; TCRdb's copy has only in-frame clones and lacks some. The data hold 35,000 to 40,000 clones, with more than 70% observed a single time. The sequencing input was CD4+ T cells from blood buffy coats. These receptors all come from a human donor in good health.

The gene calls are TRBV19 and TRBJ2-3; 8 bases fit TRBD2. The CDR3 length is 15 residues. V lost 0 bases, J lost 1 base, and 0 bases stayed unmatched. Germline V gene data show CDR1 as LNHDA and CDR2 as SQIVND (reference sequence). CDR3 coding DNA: TGTGCCAGTAGTATAGAGCGGGGGGGCACAGATACGCAGTATTTT. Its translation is CASSIERGGTDTQYF.

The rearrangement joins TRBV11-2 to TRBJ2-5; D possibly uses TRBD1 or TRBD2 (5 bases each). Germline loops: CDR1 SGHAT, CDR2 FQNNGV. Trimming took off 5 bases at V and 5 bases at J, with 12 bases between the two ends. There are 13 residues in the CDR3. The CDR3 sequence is CASSRDLRETQYF. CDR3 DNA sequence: TGTGCCAGCAGCAGGGACCTCCGGGAGACCCAGTACTTC.

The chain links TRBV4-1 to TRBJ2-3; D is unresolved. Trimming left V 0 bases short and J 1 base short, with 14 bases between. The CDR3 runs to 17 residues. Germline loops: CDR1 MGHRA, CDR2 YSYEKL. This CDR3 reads CASSQDIRVSGTDTQYF. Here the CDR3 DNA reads TGCGCCAGCAGCCAAGATATAAGGGTTTCGGGCACAGATACGCAGTATTTT.

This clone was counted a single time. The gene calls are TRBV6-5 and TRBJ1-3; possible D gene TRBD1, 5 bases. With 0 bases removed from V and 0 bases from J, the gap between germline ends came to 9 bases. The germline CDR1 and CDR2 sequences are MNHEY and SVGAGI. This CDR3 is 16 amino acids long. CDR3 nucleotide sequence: TGTGCCAGCAGTTACTCAGGGGTTCTCTCTGGAAACACCATATATTTT. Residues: CASSYSGVLSGNTIYF.

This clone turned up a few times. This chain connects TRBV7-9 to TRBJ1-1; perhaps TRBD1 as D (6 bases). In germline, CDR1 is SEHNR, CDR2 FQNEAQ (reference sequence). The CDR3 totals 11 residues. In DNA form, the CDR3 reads TGTGGGACGAGAGGGGGCACTGAAGCTTTCTTT. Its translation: CGTRGGTEAFF.

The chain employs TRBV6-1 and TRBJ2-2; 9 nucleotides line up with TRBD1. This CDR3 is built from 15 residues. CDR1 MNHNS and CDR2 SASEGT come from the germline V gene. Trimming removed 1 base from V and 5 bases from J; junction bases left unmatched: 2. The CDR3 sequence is CASSEDRGQTGELFF. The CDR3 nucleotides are TGTGCCAGCAGTGAAGACAGGGGGCAGACCGGGGAGCTGTTTTTT.

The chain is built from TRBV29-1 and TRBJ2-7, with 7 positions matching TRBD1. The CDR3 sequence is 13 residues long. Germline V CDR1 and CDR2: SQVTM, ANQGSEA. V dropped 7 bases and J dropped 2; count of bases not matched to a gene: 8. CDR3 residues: CSASRQGAYEQYF. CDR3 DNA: TGCAGCGCAAGTCGACAGGGCGCCTACGAGCAGTACTTC.

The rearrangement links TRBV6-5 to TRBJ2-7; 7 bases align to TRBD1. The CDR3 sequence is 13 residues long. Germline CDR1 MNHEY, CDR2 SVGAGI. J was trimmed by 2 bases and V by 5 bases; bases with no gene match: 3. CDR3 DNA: TGTGCCAGCAGTCGGACAGGACCCTACGAGCAGTACTTC. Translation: CASSRTGPYEQYF.

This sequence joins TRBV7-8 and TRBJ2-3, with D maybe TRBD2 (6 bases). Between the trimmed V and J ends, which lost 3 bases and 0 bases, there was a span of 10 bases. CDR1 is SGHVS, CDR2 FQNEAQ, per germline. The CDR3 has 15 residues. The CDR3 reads CASSLDGTSTDTQYF. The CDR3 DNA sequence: TGTGCCAGCAGCTTGGACGGGACTAGCACAGATACGCAGTATTTT.